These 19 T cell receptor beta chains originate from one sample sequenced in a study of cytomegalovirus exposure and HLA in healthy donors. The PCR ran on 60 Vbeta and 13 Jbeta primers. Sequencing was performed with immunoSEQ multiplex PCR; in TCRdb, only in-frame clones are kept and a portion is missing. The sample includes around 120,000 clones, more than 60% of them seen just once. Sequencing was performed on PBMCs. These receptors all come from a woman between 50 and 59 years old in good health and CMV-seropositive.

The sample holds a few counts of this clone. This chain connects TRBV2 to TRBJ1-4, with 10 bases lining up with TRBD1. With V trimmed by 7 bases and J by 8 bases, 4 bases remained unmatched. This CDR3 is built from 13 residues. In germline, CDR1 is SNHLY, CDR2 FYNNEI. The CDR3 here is CASKGQGREKLFF. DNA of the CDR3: TGTGCCAGCAAGGGACAGGGGCGAGAAAAACTGTTTTTT.

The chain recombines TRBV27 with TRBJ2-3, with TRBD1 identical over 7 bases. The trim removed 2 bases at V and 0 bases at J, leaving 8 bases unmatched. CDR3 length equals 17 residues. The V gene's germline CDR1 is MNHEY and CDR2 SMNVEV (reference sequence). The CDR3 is CASSLRYRDRSTDTQYF. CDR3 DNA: TGTGCCAGCAGTTTACGCTACCGGGACAGAAGCACAGATACGCAGTATTTT.

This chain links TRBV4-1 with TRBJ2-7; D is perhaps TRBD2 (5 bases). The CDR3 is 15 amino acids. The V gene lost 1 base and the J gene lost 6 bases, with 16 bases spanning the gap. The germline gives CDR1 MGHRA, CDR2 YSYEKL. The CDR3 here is CASSQVAGVGFEQYF. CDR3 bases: TGCGCCAGCAGCCAAGTCGCCGGGGTCGGGTTCGAGCAGTACTTC.

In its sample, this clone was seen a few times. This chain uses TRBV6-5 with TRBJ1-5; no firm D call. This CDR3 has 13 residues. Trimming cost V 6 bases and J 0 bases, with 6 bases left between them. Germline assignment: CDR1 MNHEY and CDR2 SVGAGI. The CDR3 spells CASSTYSNQPQHF. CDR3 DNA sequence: TGTGCCAGCAGCACTTATAGCAATCAGCCCCAGCATTTT.

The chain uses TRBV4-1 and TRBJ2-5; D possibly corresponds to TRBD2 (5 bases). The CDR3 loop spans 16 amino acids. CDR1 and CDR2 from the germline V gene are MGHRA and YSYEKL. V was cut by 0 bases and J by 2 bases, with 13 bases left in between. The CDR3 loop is CASSQERGLPQETQYF. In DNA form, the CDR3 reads TGCGCCAGCAGCCAAGAAAGAGGGTTGCCTCAAGAGACCCAGTACTTC.

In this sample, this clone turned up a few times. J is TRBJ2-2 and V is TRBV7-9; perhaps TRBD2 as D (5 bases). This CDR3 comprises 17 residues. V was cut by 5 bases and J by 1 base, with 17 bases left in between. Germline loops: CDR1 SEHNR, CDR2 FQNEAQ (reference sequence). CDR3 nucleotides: TGTGCCAGCAGCCCCACCCTTAGCGACTTGAACACCGGGGAGCTGTTTTTT. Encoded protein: CASSPTLSDLNTGELFF.

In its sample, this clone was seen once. In DNA, the CDR3 is TGTGCCAGCAGCTTCGAGGGGGGACAGATCTACAATGAGCAGTTCTTC. Residues: CASSFEGGQIYNEQFF. This rearrangement joins TRBV7-6 to TRBJ2-1; a possible D gene is TRBD1 (7 bases). Per germline, CDR1 SGHVS and CDR2 FNYEAQ. The CDR3 contains 16 residues. V gave up 3 bases and J gave up 3 bases, with 15 bases separating them.

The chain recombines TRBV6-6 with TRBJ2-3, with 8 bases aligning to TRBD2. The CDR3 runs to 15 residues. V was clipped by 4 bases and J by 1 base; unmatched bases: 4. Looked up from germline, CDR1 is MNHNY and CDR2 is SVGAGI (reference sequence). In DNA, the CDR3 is TGTGCCAGCAGTTCTCACGGGGGGGGCACAGATACGCAGTATTTT. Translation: CASSSHGGGTDTQYF.

The CDR3 spells CASSQVAQGAGSNEKLFF. The CDR3 DNA reads as TGCGCCAGCAGCCAAGTAGCCCAGGGGGCTGGGTCTAATGAAAAACTGTTTTTT. V usage is TRBV4-3 and J usage is TRBJ1-4; 8 bases agree with TRBD1. V dropped 1 base and J dropped 3; count of bases not matched to a gene: 10. The CDR3 runs to 18 residues. The germline V gene has CDR1 LGHNA and CDR2 YSLEER.

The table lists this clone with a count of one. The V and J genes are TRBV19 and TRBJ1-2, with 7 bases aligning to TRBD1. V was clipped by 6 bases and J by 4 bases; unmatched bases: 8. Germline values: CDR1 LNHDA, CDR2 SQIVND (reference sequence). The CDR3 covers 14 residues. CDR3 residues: CASSQGVWAYGYTF. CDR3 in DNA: TGTGCCAGTAGCCAGGGGGTCTGGGCCTATGGCTACACCTTC.

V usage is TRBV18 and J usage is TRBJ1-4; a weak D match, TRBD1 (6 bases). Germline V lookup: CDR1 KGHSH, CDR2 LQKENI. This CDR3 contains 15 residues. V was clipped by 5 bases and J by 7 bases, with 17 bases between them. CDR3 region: CASSDKQGIGEKLFF. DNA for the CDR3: TGTGCCAGCTCAGACAAACAGGGAATCGGTGAAAAACTGTTTTTT.

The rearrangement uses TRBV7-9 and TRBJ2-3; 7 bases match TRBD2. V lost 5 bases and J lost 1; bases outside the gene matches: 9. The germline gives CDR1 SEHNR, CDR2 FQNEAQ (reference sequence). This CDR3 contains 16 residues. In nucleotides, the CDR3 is TGTGCCAGCAGCAAGCGGGGATTTTCAGGCACAGATACGCAGTATTTT. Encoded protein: CASSKRGFSGTDTQYF.

CDR3 coding DNA: TGTGCCAGCAGCTTAGGAGTTACCAGGGGGGCCTACGAGCAGTACTTC. Its protein product is CASSLGVTRGAYEQYF. The rearrangement joins TRBV7-8 to TRBJ2-7, with a weak D call TRBD1 (7 bases). V dropped 1 base and J dropped 2 bases, with 15 bases sitting between them. The germline V gene encodes CDR1 SGHVS and CDR2 FQNEAQ. CDR3 length: 16 residues.

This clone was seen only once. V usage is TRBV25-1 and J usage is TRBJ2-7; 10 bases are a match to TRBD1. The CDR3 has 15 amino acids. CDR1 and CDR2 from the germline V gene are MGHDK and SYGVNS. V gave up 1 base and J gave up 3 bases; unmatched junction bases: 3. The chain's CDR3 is CASSESGQGHYEQYF. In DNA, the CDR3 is TGTGCCAGCAGTGAATCGGGACAGGGGCACTACGAGCAGTACTTC.

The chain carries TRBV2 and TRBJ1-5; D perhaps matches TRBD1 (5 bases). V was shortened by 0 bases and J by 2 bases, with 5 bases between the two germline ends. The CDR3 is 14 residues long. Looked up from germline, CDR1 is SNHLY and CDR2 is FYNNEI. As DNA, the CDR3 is TGTGCCAGCAGTGAAGCCAGGGGCAATCAGCCCCAGCATTTT. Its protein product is CASSEARGNQPQHF.

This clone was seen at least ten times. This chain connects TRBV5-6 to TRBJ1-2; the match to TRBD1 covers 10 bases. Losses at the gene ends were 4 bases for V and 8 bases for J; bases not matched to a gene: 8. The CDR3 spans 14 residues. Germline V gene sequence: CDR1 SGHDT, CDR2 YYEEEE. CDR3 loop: CASSQRQGARGYTF. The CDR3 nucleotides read TGTGCCAGCAGCCAACGACAGGGGGCGCGGGGCTACACCTTC.

The CDR3 reads CSARPRKEQFF. CDR3 nucleotide sequence: TGCAGTGCTAGACCCAGGAAGGAACAGTTCTTC. The rearrangement joins TRBV20-1 to TRBJ2-1; D is ambiguous. Per the germline V gene, CDR1 is DFQATT and CDR2 is SNEGSKA (reference sequence). V was cut by 2 bases and J by 13 bases, with 12 bases left in between. CDR3 size: 11 residues.

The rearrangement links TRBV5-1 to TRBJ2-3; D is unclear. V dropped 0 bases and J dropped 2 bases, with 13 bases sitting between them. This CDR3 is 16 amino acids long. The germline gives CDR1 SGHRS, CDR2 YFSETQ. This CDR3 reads CASSLDFQRDTDTQYF. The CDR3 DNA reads TGCGCCAGCAGCTTGGACTTTCAAAGAGACACAGATACGCAGTATTTT.

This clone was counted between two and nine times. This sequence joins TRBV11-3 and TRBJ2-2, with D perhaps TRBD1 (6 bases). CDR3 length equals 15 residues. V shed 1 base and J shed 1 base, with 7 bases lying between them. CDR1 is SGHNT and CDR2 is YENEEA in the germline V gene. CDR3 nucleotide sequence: TGTGCCAGCAGCTTAGGACAGGTGAACACCGGGGAGCTGTTTTTT. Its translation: CASSLGQVNTGELFF.